This TCR beta chain was identified in a study of blood T cell repertoires in COVID-19. Per germline, CDR1 KGHSH and CDR2 LQKENI. V was shortened by 3 bases and J by 2 bases, with 16 bases between the two germline ends. CDR3 length: 16 residues. This clone was counted only a few times. Sequencing was performed with immunoSEQ multiplex PCR; in TCRdb, only in-frame clones are kept and a portion is missing. In the table there are approximately 670,000 clones, 75% to 90% of which are singletons. The TCR was taken from a woman under 30 with acute or convalescent COVID-19. The source material was peripheral blood. This chain links TRBV18 with TRBJ1-1; TRBD1 might be the D (5 bases). CDR3 sequence: CASSPLGPGVNTEAFF. In DNA, the CDR3 is TGTGCCAGCTCACCCCTGGGGCCTGGGGTAAACACTGAAGCTTTCTTT. The full variable domain, with the rest looked up from reference TRBV18 and TRBJ1-1, is NAGVMQNPRHLVRRRGQEARLRCSPMKGHSHVYWYRQLPEEGLKFMVYLQKENIIDESGMPKERFSAEFPKEGPSILRIQQVVRGDSAAYFCASSPLGPGVNTEAFFGQGTRLTVV.